This T cell receptor (beta chain) appears in the sequencing data of a study of cytomegalovirus exposure and HLA in healthy donors. Study results and caveats: The sole available immune exposure information was CMV serostatus. Productive rates of about 87% or about 30% were seen for most TCR beta V segments in an earlier analysis. Clonal expansion, a later analysis showed, was greater in HLA-associated TCR beta chains than in equally common others.

Notes on this clone: Antigen specificity is unknown.

The PCR made use of 60 Vbeta and 13 Jbeta primers. This table comes from immunoSEQ multiplex PCR, and its TCRdb copy is limited to in-frame clones, with some not included. The sample contains approximately 120,000 clones, under 12% of which appear only once. The length of the CDR3 is 14 residues. Germline V lookup: CDR1 SNHLY, CDR2 FYNNEI. Trimming stripped 7 bases from V and 2 bases from J, with 12 bases between. V gene TRBV2 combines with J gene TRBJ1-3, with TRBD1 as a possible D gene (6 bases). Material for sequencing was PBMCs. This sequence originates from a woman younger than 30 in good health and CMV-seropositive. In DNA, the CDR3 is TGTGCCAGCATTTCAGGGGTGACTGGAAACACCATATATTTT. Encoded protein: CASISGVTGNTIYF. Using reference TRBV2 and TRBJ1-3 for the parts outside the CDR3, the full variable domain is EPEVTQTPSHQVTQMGQEVILRCVPISNHLYFYWYRQILGQKVEFLVSFYNNEISEKSEIFDDQFSVERPDGSNFTLKIRSTKLEDSAMYFCASISGVTGNTIYFGEGSWLTVV.